These 17 T cell receptor beta chains came from one sample sequenced in a study of breast tumors, draining lymph nodes, adjacent tissues (dated by TCRdb to 2016 to 2018). Libraries came from multiplex PCR. For sequencing, an Illumina HiSeq 2000 was employed. The raw public data were reprocessed by TCRdb itself: fastp quality trimming at Q25, MiXCR clonotype calling, in-frame beta chains only. Records with the same CDR3 protein are collapsed into one entry carrying the most frequent genes and DNA. Recorded for this sample are a few hundred thousand distinct CDR3 sequences; less than 40% of them occurred a single time. The top ten constitute over 3.5% of the sample. The lymph node samples were taken from the axillary draining lymph nodes of breast cancer patients. Sequencing was done on a sample of axillary lymph node tissue. The receptor source for this set is a female donor with breast cancer. Some clones in this sample may be carry-over from other donors' samples.

Ten or more counts support this clonotype. This chain uses TRBV7-2 with TRBJ1-6; the D is unclear. The germline V gene encodes CDR1 SGHTA and CDR2 FQGNSA. V gave up 5 bases and J gave up 3 bases, with 11 bases separating them. This CDR3 comprises 15 residues. The CDR3 region has the DNA TGTGCCAGCAGCGCCAGGAACAACTATAATTCACCCCTCCACTTT. It specifies CASSARNNYNSPLHF.

This clonotype was detected ten times or more. V and J are TRBV6-5 and TRBJ2-7; 12 bases line up with TRBD1. This CDR3 spans 14 amino acids. With V trimmed by 6 bases and J by 3 bases, 3 bases remained unmatched. Looked up from germline, CDR1 is MNHEY and CDR2 is SVGAGI. The CDR3 nucleotides are TGTGCCAGCAGAAGGGACAGGGGGCTCTACGAGCAGTACTTC. Amino acids: CASRRDRGLYEQYF.

This chain uses TRBV19 with TRBJ1-5, with D perhaps matching TRBD1 (5 bases). CDR1 is LNHDA and CDR2 is SQIVND in the germline V gene (reference sequence). The CDR3 is made up of 14 amino acids. Trimming took 9 bases from V and 6 from J, leaving 18 bases between them. DNA of the CDR3: TGTGCCAGCGTGGGGCCCATTTTGGGTCAGCCCCAGCATTTT. It codes for CASVGPILGQPQHF.

This clonotype was detected many times. The V and J genes are TRBV24-1 and TRBJ2-1; D is possibly TRBD1 (5 bases). The CDR3 loop spans 15 amino acids. V was cut by 3 bases and J by 5 bases, with 13 bases left in between. Germline V gene lookup returns CDR1 KGHDR and CDR2 SFDVKD. The CDR3 DNA sequence: TGTGCCACCAGTGATCATGGGGCCCCCCACAATGAGCAGTTCTTC. Translating gives CATSDHGAPHNEQFF.

The chain's CDR3 is CASSARTGGNEKLFF. The CDR3 region has the DNA TGTGCCAGCAGCGCTAGGACAGGGGGAAATGAAAAACTGTTTTTT. The chain couples TRBV7-2 to TRBJ1-4, with TRBD1 matching over 10 bases. CDR3 length: 15 amino acids. Germline trimming cut 5 bases from V and 5 bases from J; bases unmatched to any gene: 5. CDR1 and CDR2 from the germline V gene are SGHTA and FQGNSA. Full variable domain (outside the CDR3, taken from reference TRBV7-2 and TRBJ1-4): GAGVSQSPSNKVTEKGKDVELRCDPISGHTALYWYRQSLGQGLEFLIYFQGNSAPDKSGLPSDRFSAERTGGSVSTLTIQRTQQEDSAVYLCASSARTGGNEKLFFGSGTQLSVL.

The chain links TRBV14 to TRBJ1-6, with D tentatively TRBD1 (5 bases). This CDR3 is built from 15 residues. V gave up 3 bases and J gave up 18 bases, with 24 bases separating them. Germline V CDR1 and CDR2: SGHDN, FVKESK. The CDR3 sequence is CASSHEVGIGGTPHF. In DNA form, the CDR3 reads TGTGCCAGCAGCCACGAAGTAGGAATTGGAGGGACCCCCCACTTT.

This clonotype was seen repeatedly, ten times or more. V gene TRBV11-2 combines with J gene TRBJ2-2; 8 nucleotides match TRBD2. With V trimmed by 5 bases and J by 5 bases, 10 bases remained unmatched. Germline lookup yields CDR1 SGHAT and CDR2 FQNNGV. The CDR3 extends over 16 amino acids. The DNA for the CDR3 is TGTGCCAGCAGCCCCGTTAGCAGCGGGAGTACCGGGGAGCTGTTTTTT. This translates into CASSPVSSGSTGELFF.

This clonotype was seen ten or more times. This chain joins TRBV19 and TRBJ1-4, with a tentative D call TRBD1 (5 bases). Per germline, CDR1 LNHDA and CDR2 SQIVND (reference sequence). Trimming cost V 4 bases and J 1 base, with 19 bases left between them. This CDR3 has 18 residues. Here the CDR3 DNA reads TGTGCCAGTAGTAAACGGACACCGAGTTTCGGAACTAATGAAAAACTGTTTTTT. Its translation is CASSKRTPSFGTNEKLFF.

This chain connects TRBV6-6 to TRBJ1-2; weak D call: TRBD1 (5 bases). The CDR3 runs to 12 residues. Germline V gives CDR1 MNHNY, CDR2 SVGAGI (reference sequence). V shed 4 bases and J shed 6 bases, with 9 bases lying between them. CDR3 in DNA: TGTGCCAGCAGTTCGGGACGGAATGGCTACACCTTC. This encodes CASSSGRNGYTF.

This clonotype was recorded a few times. The chain links TRBV5-4 to TRBJ2-5; D is ambiguous. CDR3 length: 12 amino acids. With 5 bases removed from V and 7 bases from J, the gap between germline ends came to 12 bases. CDR1 is SGHNT and CDR2 is YYREEE in the germline V gene (reference sequence). DNA for the CDR3: TGTGCCAGCAGTCTTGATTGGGCGACCCAGTACTTC. It codes for CASSLDWATQYF.

This clonotype was seen many times. The chain employs TRBV7-3 and TRBJ1-2; 11 bases are a match to TRBD1. In germline, CDR1 is SGHTA, CDR2 FQGTGA. V was clipped by 5 bases and J by 8 bases; unmatched bases: 7. There are 14 residues in the CDR3. CDR3 DNA sequence: TGTGCCAGCAGCCCCCAACGGACAGGGGGCGGCTACACCTTC. As protein: CASSPQRTGGGYTF. The full variable domain, in which reference TRBV7-3 and TRBJ1-2 provide the parts outside the CDR3, is GAGVSQTPSNKVTEKGKYVELRCDPISGHTALYWYRQSLGQGPEFLIYFQGTGAADDSGLPNDRFFAVRPEGSVSTLKIQRTERGDSAVYLCASSPQRTGGGYTFGSGTRLTVV.

The J gene is TRBJ1-2, the V gene TRBV7-9, with D unclear. Germline values: CDR1 SEHNR, CDR2 FQNEAQ (reference sequence). V was pared by 1 base and J by 7 bases, with 10 bases between. The CDR3 contains 13 residues. CDR3: CASSLVGEGGYTF. For the CDR3, the DNA is TGTGCCAGCAGCTTAGTGGGAGAGGGTGGCTACACCTTC.

This clonotype was counted many times. The rearrangement uses TRBV11-3 and TRBJ2-3, with a tentative D call TRBD1 (6 bases). Germline CDR1 is SGHNT and CDR2 is YENEEA. The CDR3 has 14 residues. Trimming stripped 6 bases from V and 2 bases from J, with 12 bases between. CDR3 sequence reads: CASRLTGVTDTQYF. The CDR3 DNA sequence: TGTGCCAGCAGATTGACAGGAGTCACAGATACGCAGTATTTT. Using reference TRBV11-3 and TRBJ2-3 for the parts outside the CDR3, the full variable domain is EAGVVQSPRYKIIEKKQPVAFWCNPISGHNTLYWYLQNLGQGPELLIRYENEEAVDDSQLPKDRFSAERLKGVDSTLKIQPAELGDSAVYLCASRLTGVTDTQYFGPGTRLTVL.

Ten or more counts support this clonotype. The chain carries TRBV12-5 and TRBJ2-2; D might be TRBD1 or TRBD2, each matching 5 bases. The length of the CDR3 is 15 residues. The germline V and J ends were trimmed by 4 bases and 1 base, with 10 bases remaining between them. Looked up from germline, CDR1 is LGHNT and CDR2 is FRNRAP. The DNA for the CDR3 is TGTGCTAGTGGTTCGGGACGGAGGAACACCGGGGAGCTGTTTTTT. This sequence encodes CASGSGRRNTGELFF.

This clonotype was recorded many times. This chain connects TRBV7-2 to TRBJ1-6; perhaps TRBD1 as D (6 bases). The CDR3 contains 15 residues. V was cut by 2 bases and J by 9 bases, with 14 bases left in between. The germline V gene has CDR1 SGHTA and CDR2 FQGNSA. The CDR3: CASSLIPGESSPLHF. The CDR3 DNA reads TGTGCCAGCAGCTTAATCCCAGGGGAAAGTTCACCCCTCCACTTT.

This clonotype was seen only once. A much larger clone is a single base away; this may be a read error. CDR3 sequence (DNA): TGCGCCAGCAGCCAAGGGGACAGGGAAGATACGCGGTATTTT. This codes for CASSQGDREDTRYF. The V call is TRBV4-3, the J call TRBJ2-3; TRBD1 matches at 9 bases. The CDR3 has 14 residues. CDR1 is LGHNA and CDR2 is YSLEER in the germline V gene.

This clonotype has a count of ten or more. This chain connects TRBV12-3 or TRBV12-4 to TRBJ1-5; D is ambiguous. The CDR3 spans 15 residues. V lost 2 bases, J lost 5 bases, and 13 bases lay in between. The CDR3: CASSLQGKRDQPQHF. CDR3 sequence (DNA): TGTGCCAGCAGTTTACAAGGGAAAAGGGATCAGCCCCAGCATTTT.